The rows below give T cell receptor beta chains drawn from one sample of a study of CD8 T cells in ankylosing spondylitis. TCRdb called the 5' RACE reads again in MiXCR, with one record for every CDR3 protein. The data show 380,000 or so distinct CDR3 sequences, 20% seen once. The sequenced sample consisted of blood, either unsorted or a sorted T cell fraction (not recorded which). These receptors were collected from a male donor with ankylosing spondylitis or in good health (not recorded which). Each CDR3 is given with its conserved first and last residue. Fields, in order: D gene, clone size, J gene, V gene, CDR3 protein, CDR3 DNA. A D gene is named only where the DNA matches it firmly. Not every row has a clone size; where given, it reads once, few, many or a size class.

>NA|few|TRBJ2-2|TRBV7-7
CASSLGVERQGNTGELFF
TGTGCTAGCAGCTTAGGGGTGGAGCGGCAGGGGAACACCGGGGAGCTGTTTTTT
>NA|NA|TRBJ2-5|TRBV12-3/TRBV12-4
CASSFWRGGGETQYF
TGTGCCAGCAGTTTCTGGAGGGGGGGCGGAGAGACCCAGTACTTC
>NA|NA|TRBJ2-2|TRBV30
CAWSVDGAGELFF
TGTGCCTGGAGTGTTGATGGGGCCGGGGAGCTGTTTTTT
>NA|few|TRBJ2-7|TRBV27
CASSFRVTAYEQYF
TGTGCCAGCAGTTTCCGGGTAACAGCCTACGAGCAGTACTTC
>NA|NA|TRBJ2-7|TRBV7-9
CATRLPASYEQYF
TGTGCCACCCGACTTCCGGCTTCCTACGAGCAGTACTTC
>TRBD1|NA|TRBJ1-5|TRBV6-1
CASSVYGQGSQPQHF
TGTGCCAGCAGTGTTTATGGACAGGGTAGTCAGCCCCAGCATTTT
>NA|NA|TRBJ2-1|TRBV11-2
CASSMESSYNEQFF
TGTGCCAGCAGCATGGAGAGCTCCTACAATGAGCAGTTCTTC
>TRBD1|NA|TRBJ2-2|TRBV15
CATSSDRGATGELFF
TGTGCCACCAGCTCGGACAGGGGGGCTACCGGGGAGCTGTTTTTT
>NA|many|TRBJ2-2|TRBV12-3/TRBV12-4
CASSFGQGTGELFF
TGTGCCAGCAGTTTCGGGCAGGGGACCGGGGAGCTGTTTTTT
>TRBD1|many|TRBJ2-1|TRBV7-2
CASSPVVGQVYNEQFF
TGTGCCAGCAGCCCAGTAGTCGGACAGGTCTACAATGAGCAGTTCTTC
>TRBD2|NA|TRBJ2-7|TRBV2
CASSEVSGGLYEQYF
TGTGCCAGCAGTGAAGTCAGCGGGGGGCTCTACGAGCAGTACTTC
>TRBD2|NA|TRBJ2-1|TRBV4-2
CASGLAGVDNEQFF
TGTGCCAGCGGACTAGCGGGGGTTGACAATGAGCAGTTCTTC